This T cell receptor (beta chain) was sequenced in a study of cytomegalovirus exposure and HLA in healthy donors (dated by TCRdb to 2017 to 2019). Some background on the complete study: According to a later analysis, the approximately 130 validation repertoires were produced on the same platform as the roughly 720 repertoires of the first cohort. The study aimed to test whether cataloging public T cell receptors could reveal signatures of past pathogen exposure. A separate validation cohort of 100 to 150 different subjects was used in addition to the roughly 720-subject first cohort. High-throughput TCR immunosequencing, statistical association of individual TCRs with disease status, and machine learning were combined to predict cytomegalovirus infection status.

Inclusive of the bounding cysteine and phenylalanine, the CDR3 is 13 residues long. Just CDR3 DNA is preserved here, 39 bases in frame from base 1. V is pared back by 0 bases and J by 1 base, with 4 bases lying between the germline termini. Sequences SGDLS (CDR1) and YYNGEE (CDR2) are obtained from the germline V gene. Separate from the roughly 650-subject first cohort, the validation cohort of about 130 subjects was the group to which the donors belonged. As concerns this clone: Its antigen remains unidentified. The input lacks base qualities; no much larger clone sits a single base away.

Results the study describes overall, beyond this receptor: The authors suggested that the approach could potentially be extended to other disease states and immunological phenotypes. In both the original and validation cohorts, the classifier was reported to diagnose cytomegalovirus status with high specificity and sensitivity. Subsequent analysis determined that TCRs grouped into clusters in the first cohort also showed a tendency toward co-occurrence across the 130 or so validation repertoires, and 85% to 95% of cluster scores exceeded 0. Most TCR sequences were seen in very few donors, while some public TCRs were found in many individuals. A total of about 150 TCR beta chains were listed by the study as associated with cytomegalovirus. A later analysis had no HLA typing for the validation cohort, so co-occurrence there was scored across all 130 or so repertoires. In vitro tests confirmed that a few of the cytomegalovirus-associated TCR beta chains recognize cytomegalovirus antigens.

Library preparation employed the immunoSEQ multiplex PCR assay. For the original study's pipeline: A statistical classification framework was built to diagnose cytomegalovirus status from the catalog of TCR beta chain sequences. TCRdb re-hosts the immuneACCESS table, in-frame sequences only. Its copies lack some clones; in the studies checked, an unresolved V gene accounts for under half of them, and the cause for the rest is not known. From that table come the V and J calls and clone size; the DNA was used to work out D and trimming. The sample data list about 180,000 clones, and about 89% of these were observed just once. The ten largest make up roughly 2.6% of the sample.

The specimen was PBMCs. The chain was built from TRBV9 and TRBJ1-1, with no reliable assignment of the D segment. The clonotype comes from a man younger than 35 in good health and CMV-seropositive. The CDR3 reads CASSVEQNTEAFF. Here is the DNA: TGTGCCAGCAGCGTAGAACAGAACACTGAAGCTTTCTTT.